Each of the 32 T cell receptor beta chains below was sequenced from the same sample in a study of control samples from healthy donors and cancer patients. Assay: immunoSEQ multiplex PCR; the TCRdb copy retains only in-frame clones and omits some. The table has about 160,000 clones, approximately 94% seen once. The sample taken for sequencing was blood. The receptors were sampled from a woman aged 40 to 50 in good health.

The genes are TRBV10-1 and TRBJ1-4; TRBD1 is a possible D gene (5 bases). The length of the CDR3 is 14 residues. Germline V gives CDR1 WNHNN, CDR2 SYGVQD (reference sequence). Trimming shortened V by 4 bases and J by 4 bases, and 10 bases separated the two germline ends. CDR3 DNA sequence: TGCGCCAGCAGTGCAGGGTTTGGTAATGAAAAACTGTTTTTT. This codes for CASSAGFGNEKLFF.

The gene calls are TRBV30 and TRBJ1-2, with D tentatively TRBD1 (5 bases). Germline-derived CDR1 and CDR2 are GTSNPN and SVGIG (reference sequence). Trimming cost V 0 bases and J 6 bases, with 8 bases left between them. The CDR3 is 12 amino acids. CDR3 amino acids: CAWSVGGDGYTF. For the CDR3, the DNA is TGTGCCTGGAGTGTAGGAGGGGATGGCTACACCTTC.

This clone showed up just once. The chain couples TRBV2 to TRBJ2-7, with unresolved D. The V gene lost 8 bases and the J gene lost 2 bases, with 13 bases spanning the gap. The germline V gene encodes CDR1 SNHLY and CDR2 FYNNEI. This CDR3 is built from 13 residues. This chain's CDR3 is CASRKNPTYEQYF. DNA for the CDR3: TGTGCCAGCCGTAAAAACCCGACCTACGAGCAGTACTTC.

For the CDR3, the DNA is TGTGCCAGCAGCGTAGGAGGCGCCAGGGCTGGAAACACCATATATTTT. This encodes CASSVGGARAGNTIYF. V usage is TRBV9 and J usage is TRBJ1-3; a possible D gene is TRBD1 (5 bases). There are 16 residues in the CDR3. Germline V gene sequence: CDR1 SGDLS, CDR2 YYNGEE. V was shortened by 0 bases and J by 2 bases, with 12 bases between the two germline ends.

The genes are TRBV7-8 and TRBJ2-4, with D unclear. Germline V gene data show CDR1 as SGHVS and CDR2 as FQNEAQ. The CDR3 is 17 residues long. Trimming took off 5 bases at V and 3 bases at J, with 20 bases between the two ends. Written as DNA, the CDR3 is TGTGCCAGCAGCCCGCGGTGGTCGCGCTTGAGCAAAAACATTCAGTACTTC. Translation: CASSPRWSRLSKNIQYF.

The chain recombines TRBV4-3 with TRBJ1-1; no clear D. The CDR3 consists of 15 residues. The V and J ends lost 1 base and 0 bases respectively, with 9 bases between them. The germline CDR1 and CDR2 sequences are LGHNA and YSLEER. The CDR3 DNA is TGCGCCAGCAGCCAAGCTTCAGGCATGAACACTGAAGCTTTCTTT. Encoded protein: CASSQASGMNTEAFF.

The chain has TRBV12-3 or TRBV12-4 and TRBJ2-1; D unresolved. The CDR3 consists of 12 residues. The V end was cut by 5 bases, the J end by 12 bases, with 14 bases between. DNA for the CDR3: TGTGCCAGCAGTGAGAACTTTTATCGGCAGTTCTTC. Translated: CASSENFYRQFF.

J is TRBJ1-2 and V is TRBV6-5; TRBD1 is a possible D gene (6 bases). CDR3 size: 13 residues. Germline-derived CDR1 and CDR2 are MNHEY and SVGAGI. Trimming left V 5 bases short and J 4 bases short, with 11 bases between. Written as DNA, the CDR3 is TGTGCCAGCAGTCGGACAGCAAGCTATGGCTACACCTTC. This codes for CASSRTASYGYTF.

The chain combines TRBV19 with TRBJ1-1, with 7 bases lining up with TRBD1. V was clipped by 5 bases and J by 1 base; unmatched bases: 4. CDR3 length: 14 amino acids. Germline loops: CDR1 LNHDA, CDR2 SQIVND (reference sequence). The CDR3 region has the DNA TGTGCCAGTAGTCGACAGGGAACGAACACTGAAGCTTTCTTT. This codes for CASSRQGTNTEAFF.

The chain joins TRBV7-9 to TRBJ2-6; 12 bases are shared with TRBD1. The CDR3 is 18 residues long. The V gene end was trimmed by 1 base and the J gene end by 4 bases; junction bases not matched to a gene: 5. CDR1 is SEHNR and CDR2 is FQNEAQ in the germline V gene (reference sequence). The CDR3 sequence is CASSLDPGQGAGANVLTF. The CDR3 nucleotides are TGTGCCAGCAGCTTAGATCCGGGACAGGGGGCCGGGGCCAACGTCCTGACTTTC. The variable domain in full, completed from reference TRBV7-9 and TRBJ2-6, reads DTGVSQNPRHKITKRGQNVTFRCDPISEHNRLYWYRQTLGQGPEFLTYFQNEAQLEKSRLLSDRFSAERPKGSFSTLEIQRTEQGDSAMYLCASSLDPGQGAGANVLTFGAGSRLTVL.

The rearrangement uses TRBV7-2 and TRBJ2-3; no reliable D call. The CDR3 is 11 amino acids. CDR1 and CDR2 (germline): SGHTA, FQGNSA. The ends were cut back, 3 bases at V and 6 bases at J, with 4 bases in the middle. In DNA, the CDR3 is TGTGCCAGCAGCTTCTTGGATACGCAGTATTTT. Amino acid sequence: CASSFLDTQYF.

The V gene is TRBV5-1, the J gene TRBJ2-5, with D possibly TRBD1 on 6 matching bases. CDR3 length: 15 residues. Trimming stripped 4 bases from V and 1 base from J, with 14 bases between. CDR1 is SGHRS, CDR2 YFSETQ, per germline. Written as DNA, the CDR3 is TGCGCCAGCAGCCCAGGGGTCAGACCCCAAGAGACCCAGTACTTC. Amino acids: CASSPGVRPQETQYF.

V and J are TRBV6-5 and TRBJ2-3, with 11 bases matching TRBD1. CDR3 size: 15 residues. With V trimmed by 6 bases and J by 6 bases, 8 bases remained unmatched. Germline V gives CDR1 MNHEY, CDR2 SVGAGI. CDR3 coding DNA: TGTGCCAGCAGGGACAGGGGGCACCCGGGGGATACGCAGTATTTT. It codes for CASRDRGHPGDTQYF.

CDR3 amino acids: CASSLAAASSGNTIYF. CDR3 nucleotide sequence: TGTGCCAGCAGCTTGGCCGCCGCAAGCTCTGGAAACACCATATATTTT. This chain joins TRBV5-4 and TRBJ1-3; D unclear. CDR1 is SGHNT, CDR2 YYREEE, per germline (reference sequence). The CDR3 contains 16 residues. Trimming removed 0 bases from V and 0 bases from J, with 10 bases in between. Full variable domain (missing parts from reference TRBV5-4 and TRBJ1-3): ETGVTQSPTHLIKTRGQQVTLRCSSQSGHNTVSWYQQALGQGPQFIFQYYREEENGRGNFPPRFSGLQFPNYSSELNVNALELDDSALYLCASSLAAASSGNTIYFGEGSWLTVV.

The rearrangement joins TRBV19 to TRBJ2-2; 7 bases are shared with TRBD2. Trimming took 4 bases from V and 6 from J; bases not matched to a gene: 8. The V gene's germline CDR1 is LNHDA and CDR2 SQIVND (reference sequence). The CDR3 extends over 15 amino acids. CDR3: CASSTWTSRPGELFF. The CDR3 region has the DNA TGTGCCAGTAGTACCTGGACTAGTCGGCCCGGGGAGCTGTTTTTT. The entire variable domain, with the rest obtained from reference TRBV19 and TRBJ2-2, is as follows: DGGITQSPKYLFRKEGQNVTLSCEQNLNHDAMYWYRQDPGQGLRLIYYSQIVNDFQKGDIAEGYSVSREKKESFPLTVTSAQKNPTAFYLCASSTWTSRPGELFFGEGSRLTVL.

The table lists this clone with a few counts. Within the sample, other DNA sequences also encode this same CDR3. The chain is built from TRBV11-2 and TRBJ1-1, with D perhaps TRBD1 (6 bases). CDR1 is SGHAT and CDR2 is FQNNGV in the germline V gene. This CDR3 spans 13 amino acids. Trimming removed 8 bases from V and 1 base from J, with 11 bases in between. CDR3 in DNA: TGTGCCAGCGAGCGGACAGCGAACACTGAAGCTTTCTTT. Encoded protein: CASERTANTEAFF.

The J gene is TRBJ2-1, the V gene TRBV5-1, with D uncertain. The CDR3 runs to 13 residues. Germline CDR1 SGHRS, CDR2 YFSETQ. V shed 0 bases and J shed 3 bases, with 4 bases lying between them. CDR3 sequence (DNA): TGCGCCAGCAGCTTGGACAGCTACAATGAGCAGTTCTTC. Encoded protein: CASSLDSYNEQFF.

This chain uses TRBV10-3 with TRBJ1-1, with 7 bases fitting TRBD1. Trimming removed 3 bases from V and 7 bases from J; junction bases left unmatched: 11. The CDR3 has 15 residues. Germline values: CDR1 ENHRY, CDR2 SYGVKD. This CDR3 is CAISEYRDTGDEAFF. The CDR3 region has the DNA TGTGCCATCAGTGAATACCGGGACACAGGGGATGAAGCTTTCTTT.

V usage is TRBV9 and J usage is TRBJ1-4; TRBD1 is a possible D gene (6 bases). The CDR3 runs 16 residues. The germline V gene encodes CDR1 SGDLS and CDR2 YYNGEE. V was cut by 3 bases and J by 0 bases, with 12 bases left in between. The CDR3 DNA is TGTGCCAGCAGCGAGGGGGACATTGCAACTAATGAAAAACTGTTTTTT. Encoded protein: CASSEGDIATNEKLFF.

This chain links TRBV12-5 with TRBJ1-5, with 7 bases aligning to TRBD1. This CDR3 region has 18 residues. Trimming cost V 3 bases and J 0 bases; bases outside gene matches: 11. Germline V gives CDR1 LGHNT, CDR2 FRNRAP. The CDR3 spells CASGFRDRSSLSNQPQHF. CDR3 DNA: TGTGCTAGTGGTTTCCGGGACAGATCCTCCCTTAGCAATCAGCCCCAGCATTTT.

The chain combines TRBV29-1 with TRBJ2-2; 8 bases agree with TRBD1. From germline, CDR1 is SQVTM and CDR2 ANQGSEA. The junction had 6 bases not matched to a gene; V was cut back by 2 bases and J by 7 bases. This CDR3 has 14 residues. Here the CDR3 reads CSVESGQDVGELFF. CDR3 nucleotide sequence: TGCAGCGTTGAATCGGGACAGGATGTCGGGGAGCTGTTTTTT.

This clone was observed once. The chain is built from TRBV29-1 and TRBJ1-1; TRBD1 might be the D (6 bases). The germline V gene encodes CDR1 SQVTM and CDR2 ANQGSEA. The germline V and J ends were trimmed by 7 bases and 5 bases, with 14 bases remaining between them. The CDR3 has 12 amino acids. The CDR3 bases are TGCAGCGCAGATCAAGGGGGGACTGAAGCTTTCTTT. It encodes CSADQGGTEAFF.

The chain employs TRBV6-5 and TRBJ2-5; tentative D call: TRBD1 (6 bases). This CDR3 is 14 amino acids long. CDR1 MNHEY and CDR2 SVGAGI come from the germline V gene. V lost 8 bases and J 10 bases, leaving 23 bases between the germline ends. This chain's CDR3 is CASRFQEGGRDQYF. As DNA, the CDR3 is TGTGCCAGCCGGTTTCAAGAAGGGGGACGAGACCAGTACTTC.

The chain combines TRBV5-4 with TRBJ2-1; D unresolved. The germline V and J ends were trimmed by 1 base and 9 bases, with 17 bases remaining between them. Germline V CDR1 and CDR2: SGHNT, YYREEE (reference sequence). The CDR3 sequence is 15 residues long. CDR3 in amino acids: CASSLLSTVAVEQFF. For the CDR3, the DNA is TGTGCCAGCAGCTTGCTTAGTACGGTCGCTGTTGAGCAGTTCTTC.

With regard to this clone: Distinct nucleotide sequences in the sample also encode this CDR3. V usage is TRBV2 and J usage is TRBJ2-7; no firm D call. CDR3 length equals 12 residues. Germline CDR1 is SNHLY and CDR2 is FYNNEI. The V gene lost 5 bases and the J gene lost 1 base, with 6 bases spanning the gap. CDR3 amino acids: CASSRSSYEQYF. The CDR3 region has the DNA TGTGCCAGCAGTCGCAGTTCCTACGAGCAGTACTTC.

The CDR3 region is CASSPQLGWETQYF. CDR3 bases: TGTGCCAGCAGCCCACAGTTGGGGTGGGAGACCCAGTACTTC. V usage is TRBV7-9 and J usage is TRBJ2-5; D gene uncertain. The CDR3 is 14 residues long. Germline CDR1 is SEHNR and CDR2 is FQNEAQ (reference sequence). Trimming took 5 bases from V and 5 from J, leaving 15 bases between them.

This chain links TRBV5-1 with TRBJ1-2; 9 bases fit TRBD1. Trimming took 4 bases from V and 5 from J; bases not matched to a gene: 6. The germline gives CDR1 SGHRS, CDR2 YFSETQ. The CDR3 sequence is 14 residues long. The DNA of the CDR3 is TGCGCCAGCAGCCCCGGACAGGGGCAGTATGGCTACACCTTC. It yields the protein CASSPGQGQYGYTF. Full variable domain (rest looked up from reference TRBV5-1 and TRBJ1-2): KAGVTQTPRYLIKTRGQQVTLSCSPISGHRSVSWYQQTPGQGLQFLFEYFSETQRNKGNFPGRFSGRQFSNSRSEMNVSTLELGDSALYLCASSPGQGQYGYTFGSGTRLTVV.

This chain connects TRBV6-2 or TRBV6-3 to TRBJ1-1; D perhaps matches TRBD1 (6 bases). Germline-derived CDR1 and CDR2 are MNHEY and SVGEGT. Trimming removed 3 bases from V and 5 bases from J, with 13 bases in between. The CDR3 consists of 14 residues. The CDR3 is CASSYRGAGTEAFF. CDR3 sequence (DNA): TGTGCCAGCAGTTATAGGGGGGCAGGAACTGAAGCTTTCTTT.

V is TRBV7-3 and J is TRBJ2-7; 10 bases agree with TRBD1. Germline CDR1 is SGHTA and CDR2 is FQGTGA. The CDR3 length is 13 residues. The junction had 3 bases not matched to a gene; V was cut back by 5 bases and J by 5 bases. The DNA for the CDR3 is TGTGCCAGCAGCCGCGGACAGGGGGACGAGCAGTACTTC. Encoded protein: CASSRGQGDEQYF.

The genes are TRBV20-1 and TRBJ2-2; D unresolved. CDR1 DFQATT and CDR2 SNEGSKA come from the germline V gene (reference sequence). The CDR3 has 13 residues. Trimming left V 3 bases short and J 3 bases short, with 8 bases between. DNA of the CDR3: TGCAGTGCTAGTAGTCTAGACACCGGGGAGCTGTTTTTT. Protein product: CSASSLDTGELFF.

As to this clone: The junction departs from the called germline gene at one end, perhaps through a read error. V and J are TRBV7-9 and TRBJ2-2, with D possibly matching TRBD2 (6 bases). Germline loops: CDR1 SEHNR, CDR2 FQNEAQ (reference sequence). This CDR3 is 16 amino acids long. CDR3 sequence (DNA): TGTGCCAGCAGCTTGGACCGGGCCCTCGGACGGAGGGGAGCTGTTTTT. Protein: CASSLDRALGRRGAVF.

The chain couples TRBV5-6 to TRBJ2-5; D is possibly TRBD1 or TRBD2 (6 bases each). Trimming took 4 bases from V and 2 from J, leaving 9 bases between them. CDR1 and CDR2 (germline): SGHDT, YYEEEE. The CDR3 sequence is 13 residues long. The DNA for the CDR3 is TGTGCCAGCAGCCGCGGGACACAAGAGACCCAGTACTTC. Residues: CASSRGTQETQYF. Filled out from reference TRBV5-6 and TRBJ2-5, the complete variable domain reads DAGVTQSPTHLIKTRGQQVTLRCSPKSGHDTVSWYQQALGQGPQFIFQYYEEEERQRGNFPDRFSGHQFPNYSSELNVNALLLGDSALYLCASSRGTQETQYFGPGTRLLVL.